The rows below give T cell receptor beta chains drawn from one sample of a study of T cells in tumors after PD-1 blockade. Sequencing was performed with immunoSEQ multiplex PCR; in TCRdb, only in-frame clones are kept and a portion is missing. Of 60,000 to 75,000 clones in the sample, over 65% are singletons; the top ten hold approximately 4.5%. The starting material was PBMCs, obtained after anti-PD-1 treatment. The receptors were gathered from a human donor with basal cell carcinoma. The CDR3 runs from the conserved cysteine through the conserved F or W. Each record gives: D gene, V gene, clone size, J gene, CDR3 protein, CDR3 DNA. The D gene is left open where the match is weak. The size entry is marked missing in some rows and otherwise reads once, few, many or a size class.

TRBD1	TRBV24-1	-	TRBJ1-2	CATSEQGGDRRGPWYGYTF	TGTGCCACCAGTGAACAGGGGGGAGACCGCAGGGGCCCCTGGTATGGCTACACCTTC
-	TRBV4-1	-	TRBJ2-3	CASSQDVSPDTQYF	TGCGCCAGCAGCCAAGATGTCTCCCCCGATACGCAGTATTTT
TRBD1	TRBV27	-	TRBJ1-1	CASRHNRGGWERAEAFF	TGTGCCAGCAGGCATAACAGGGGAGGATGGGAACGCGCTGAAGCTTTCTTT
-	TRBV9	-	TRBJ1-2	CASSVAKANYGYTF	TGTGCCAGCAGCGTAGCAAAGGCTAACTATGGCTACACCTTC
-	TRBV3-1/TRBV3-2	-	TRBJ2-2	CASSRRGTFGELFF	TGTGCCAGCAGCCGTAGGGGGACTTTCGGGGAGCTGTTTTTT
-	TRBV11-3	-	TRBJ2-2	CASSLGGDLNTGELFF	TGTGCCAGCAGCTTAGGGGGGGACTTGAACACCGGGGAGCTGTTTTTT
-	TRBV10-3	-	TRBJ1-2	CAISEREKNNYGYTF	TGTGCCATCAGTGAACGGGAGAAAAATAACTATGGCTACACCTTC
-	TRBV18	-	TRBJ2-5	CASSLQQAAETQYF	TGTGCCAGCTCACTTCAGCAAGCCGCAGAGACCCAGTACTTC
-	TRBV10-3	-	TRBJ2-3	CAISKTSEADTQYF	TGTGCCATCAGTAAGACTAGTGAGGCAGATACGCAGTATTTT
TRBD2	TRBV6-1	-	TRBJ2-5	CASSEAAFGRSEETQYF	TGTGCCAGCAGTGAAGCTGCCTTCGGGAGGTCCGAGGAGACCCAGTACTTC
-	TRBV19	-	TRBJ1-4	CASSIGGPNEKLFF	TGTGCCAGTAGTATCGGGGGCCCCAATGAAAAACTGTTTTTT
-	TRBV2	-	TRBJ2-1	CASSNRGASSYNEQFF	TGTGCCAGCAGTAACCGGGGGGCCAGCTCCTACAATGAGCAGTTCTTC
-	TRBV24-1	few	TRBJ2-5	CATSDAFGDQETQYF	TGTGCCACCAGTGATGCGTTCGGGGACCAAGAGACCCAGTACTTC
-	TRBV7-2	-	TRBJ1-6	CASSADRTNSPLHF	TGTGCCAGCAGCGCCGACCGGACAAATTCACCCCTCCACTTT
TRBD1	TRBV5-1	-	TRBJ1-1	CASSLGLGQWNTEAFF	TGCGCCAGCAGCTTGGGCCTGGGACAGTGGAACACTGAAGCTTTCTTT
-	TRBV2	-	TRBJ1-1	CASRVDTLNTEAFF	TGTGCCAGCAGAGTAGACACCTTGAACACTGAAGCTTTCTTT
-	TRBV7-8	few	TRBJ1-5	CASSLNPGGGSNQPQHF	TGTGCCAGCAGCTTAAACCCCGGAGGAGGGTCCAATCAGCCCCAGCATTTT
-	TRBV3-1/TRBV3-2	-	TRBJ2-7	CASSQEWGLAYEQYF	TGTGCCAGCAGCCAAGAATGGGGACTGGCCTACGAGCAGTACTTC
TRBD1	TRBV7-8	-	TRBJ1-2	CASSMGQLAGYGYTF	TGTGCCAGCAGCATGGGACAGCTCGCTGGCTATGGCTACACCTTC
-	TRBV6-1	-	TRBJ2-2	CASSEVYTGELFF	TGTGCCAGCAGTGAAGTATACACCGGGGAGCTGTTTTTT
-	TRBV6-5	-	TRBJ1-5	CASSSLGGYQPQHF	TGTGCCAGCAGTTCCCTCGGGGGGTATCAGCCCCAGCATTTT
-	TRBV3-1/TRBV3-2	few	TRBJ2-3	CASSFGTKSTDTQYF	TGTGCCAGCAGCTTTGGGACAAAGAGCACAGATACGCAGTATTTT
TRBD1	TRBV5-1	-	TRBJ2-7	CASSLSTGALMYEQYF	TGCGCCAGCAGCCTGAGCACAGGGGCGTTGATGTACGAGCAGTACTTC
TRBD1	TRBV7-9	once	TRBJ1-2	CASSRGQGSYGYTF	TGTGCCAGCAGTCGCGGACAGGGAAGCTATGGCTACACCTTC
-	TRBV7-8	-	TRBJ2-1	CASSLVSGEREQFF	TGTGCCAGCAGCTTAGTGTCAGGGGAGCGTGAGCAGTTCTTC
TRBD1	TRBV4-1	few	TRBJ2-2	CASSQGTGGSPGELFF	TGCGCCAGCAGCCAAGGGACAGGGGGCAGCCCCGGGGAGCTGTTTTTT
-	TRBV7-2	-	TRBJ2-7	CASSLERSYEQYF	TGTGCCAGCAGCTTAGAGCGGTCCTACGAGCAGTACTTC
-	TRBV30	few	TRBJ2-5	CAWKQQETQYF	TGTGCCTGGAAACAACAAGAGACCCAGTACTTC
TRBD2	TRBV9	-	TRBJ2-7	CASSVGTSGAFSEQYF	TGTGCCAGCAGCGTGGGCACTAGCGGGGCCTTCTCCGAGCAGTACTTC